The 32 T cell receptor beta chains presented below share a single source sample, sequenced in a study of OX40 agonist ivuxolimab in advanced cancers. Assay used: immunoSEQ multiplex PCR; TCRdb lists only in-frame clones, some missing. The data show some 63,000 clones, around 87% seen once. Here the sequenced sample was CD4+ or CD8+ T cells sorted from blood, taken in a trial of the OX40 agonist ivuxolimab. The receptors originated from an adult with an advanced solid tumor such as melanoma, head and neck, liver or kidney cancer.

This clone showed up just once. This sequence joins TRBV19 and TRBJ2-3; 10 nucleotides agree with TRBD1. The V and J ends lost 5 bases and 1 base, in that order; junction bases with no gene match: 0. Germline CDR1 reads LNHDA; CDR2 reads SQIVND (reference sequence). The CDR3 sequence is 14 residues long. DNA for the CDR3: TGTGCCAGTAGTGACAGGGGGCGCACAGATACGCAGTATTTT. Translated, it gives CASSDRGRTDTQYF. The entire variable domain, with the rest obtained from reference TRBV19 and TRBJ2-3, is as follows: DGGITQSPKYLFRKEGQNVTLSCEQNLNHDAMYWYRQDPGQGLRLIYYSQIVNDFQKGDIAEGYSVSREKKESFPLTVTSAQKNPTAFYLCASSDRGRTDTQYFGPGTRLTVL.

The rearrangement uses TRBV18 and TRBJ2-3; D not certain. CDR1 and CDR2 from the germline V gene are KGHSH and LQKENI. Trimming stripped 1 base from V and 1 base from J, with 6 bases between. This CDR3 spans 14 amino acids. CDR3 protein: CASSPRTGTDTQYF. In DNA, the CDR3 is TGTGCCAGCTCACCACGTACAGGCACAGATACGCAGTATTTT.

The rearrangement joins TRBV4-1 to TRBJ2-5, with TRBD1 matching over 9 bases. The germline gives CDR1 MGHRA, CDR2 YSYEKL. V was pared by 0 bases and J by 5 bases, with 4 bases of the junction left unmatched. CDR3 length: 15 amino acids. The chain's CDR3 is CASSQEQGAYETQYF. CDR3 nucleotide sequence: TGCGCCAGCAGCCAAGAACAGGGGGCTTATGAGACCCAGTACTTC.

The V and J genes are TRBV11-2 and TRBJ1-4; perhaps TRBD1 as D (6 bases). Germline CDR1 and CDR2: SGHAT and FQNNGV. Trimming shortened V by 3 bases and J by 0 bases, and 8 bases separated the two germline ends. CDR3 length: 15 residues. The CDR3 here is CASSLDRATNEKLFF. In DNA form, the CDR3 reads TGTGCCAGCAGCTTGGACAGAGCAACTAATGAAAAACTGTTTTTT.

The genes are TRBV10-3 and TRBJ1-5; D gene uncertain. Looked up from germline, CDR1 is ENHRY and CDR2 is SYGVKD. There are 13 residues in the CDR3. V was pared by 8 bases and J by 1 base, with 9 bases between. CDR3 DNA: TGTGCCATCGATCCCAGGAGCAATCAGCCCCAGCATTTT. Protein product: CAIDPRSNQPQHF.

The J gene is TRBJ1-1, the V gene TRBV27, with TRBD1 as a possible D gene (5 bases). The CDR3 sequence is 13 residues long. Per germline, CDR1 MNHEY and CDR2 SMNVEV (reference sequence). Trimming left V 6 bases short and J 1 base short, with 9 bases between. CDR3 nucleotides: TGTGCCAGCAGCCTTGACAGGAACACTGAAGCTTTCTTT. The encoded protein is CASSLDRNTEAFF.

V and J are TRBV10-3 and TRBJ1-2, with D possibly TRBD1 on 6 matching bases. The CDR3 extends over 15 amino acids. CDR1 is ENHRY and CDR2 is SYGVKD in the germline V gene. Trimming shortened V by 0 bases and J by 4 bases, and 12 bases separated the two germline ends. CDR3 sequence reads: CAISESQGYAYGYTF. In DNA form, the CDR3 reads TGTGCCATCAGTGAGTCTCAGGGGTATGCCTATGGCTACACCTTC.

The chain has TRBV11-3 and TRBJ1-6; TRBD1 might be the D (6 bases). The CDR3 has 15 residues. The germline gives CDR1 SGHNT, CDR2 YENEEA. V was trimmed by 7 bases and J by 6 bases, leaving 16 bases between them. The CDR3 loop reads CASNLGRGFNSPLHF. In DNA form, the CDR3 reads TGTGCCAGCAACCTCGGCAGGGGATTTAATTCACCCCTCCACTTT.

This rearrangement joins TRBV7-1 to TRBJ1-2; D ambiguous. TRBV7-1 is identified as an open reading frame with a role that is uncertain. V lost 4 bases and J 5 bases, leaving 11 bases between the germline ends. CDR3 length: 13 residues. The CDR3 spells CASSLAGLYGYTF. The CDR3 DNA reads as TGTGCCAGCAGCTTAGCCGGCCTGTATGGCTACACCTTC.

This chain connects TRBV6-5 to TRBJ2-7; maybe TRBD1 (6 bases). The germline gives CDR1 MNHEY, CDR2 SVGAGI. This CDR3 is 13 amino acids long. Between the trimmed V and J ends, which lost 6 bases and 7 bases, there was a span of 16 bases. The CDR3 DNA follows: TGTGCCAGCAGGAGGGACACCCTCGGGGAGCAGTACTTC. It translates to CASRRDTLGEQYF.

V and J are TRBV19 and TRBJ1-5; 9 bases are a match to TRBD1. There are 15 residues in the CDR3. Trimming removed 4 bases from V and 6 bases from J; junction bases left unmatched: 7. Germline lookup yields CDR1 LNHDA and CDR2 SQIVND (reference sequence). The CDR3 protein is CASSNRDRESQPQHF. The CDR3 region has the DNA TGTGCCAGTAGTAACCGGGACAGGGAGAGTCAGCCCCAGCATTTT.

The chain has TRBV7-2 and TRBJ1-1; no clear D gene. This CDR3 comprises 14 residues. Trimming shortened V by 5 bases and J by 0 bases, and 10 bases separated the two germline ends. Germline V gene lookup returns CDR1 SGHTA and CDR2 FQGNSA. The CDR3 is CASSALTLNTEAFF. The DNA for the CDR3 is TGTGCCAGCAGCGCGCTGACACTGAACACTGAAGCTTTCTTT.

DNA for the CDR3: TGTGCCAGCAGCTTAGGGACAGGGCTAAACACCATATATTTT. Encoded protein: CASSLGTGLNTIYF. This sequence joins TRBV7-2 and TRBJ1-3; 8 bases match TRBD1. V trimming: 1 base; J trimming: 6 bases; junction bases outside the gene matches: 2. The CDR3 totals 14 residues. Germline CDR1 reads SGHTA; CDR2 reads FQGNSA.

CDR3 sequence: CASSVDTGRGYGYTF. The CDR3, as DNA: TGTGCCAGCAGCGTAGATACAGGCCGGGGCTATGGCTACACCTTC. The rearrangement joins TRBV9 to TRBJ1-2; TRBD1 might be the D (5 bases). Germline CDR1 is SGDLS and CDR2 is YYNGEE. Trimming removed 0 bases from V and 4 bases from J, with 13 bases in between. The CDR3 sequence is 15 residues long. Using reference TRBV9 and TRBJ1-2 for the parts outside the CDR3, the full variable domain is DSGVTQTPKHLITATGQRVTLRCSPRSGDLSVYWYQQSLDQGLQFLIQYYNGEERAKGNILERFSAQQFPDLHSELNLSSLELGDSALYFCASSVDTGRGYGYTFGSGTRLTVV.

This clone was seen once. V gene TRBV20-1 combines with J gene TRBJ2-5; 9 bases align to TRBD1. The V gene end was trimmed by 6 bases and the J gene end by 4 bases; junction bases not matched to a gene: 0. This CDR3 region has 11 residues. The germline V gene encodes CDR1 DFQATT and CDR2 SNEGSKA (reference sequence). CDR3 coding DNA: TGCAGTGCGGACAGGGGAGAGACCCAGTACTTC. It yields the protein CSADRGETQYF.

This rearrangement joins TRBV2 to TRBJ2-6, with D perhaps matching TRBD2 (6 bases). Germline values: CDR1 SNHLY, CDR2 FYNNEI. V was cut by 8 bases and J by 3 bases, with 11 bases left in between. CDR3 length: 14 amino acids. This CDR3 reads CASSVGGGANVLTF. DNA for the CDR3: TGTGCCAGCTCCGTGGGGGGTGGGGCCAACGTCCTGACTTTC.

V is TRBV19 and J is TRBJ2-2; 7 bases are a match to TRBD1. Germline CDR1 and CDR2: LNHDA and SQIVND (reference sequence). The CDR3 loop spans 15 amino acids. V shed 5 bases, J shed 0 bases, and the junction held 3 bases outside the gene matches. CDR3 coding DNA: TGTGCCAGTAGTCCCGGGACAGCGAACACCGGGGAGCTGTTTTTT. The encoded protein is CASSPGTANTGELFF.

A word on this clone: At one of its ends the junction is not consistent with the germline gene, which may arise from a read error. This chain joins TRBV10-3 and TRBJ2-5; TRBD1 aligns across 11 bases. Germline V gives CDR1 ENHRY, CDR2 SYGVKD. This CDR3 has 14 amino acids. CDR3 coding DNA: TGTGCCATCAGCGTGGGACAGGGGGACGGCGAGCAGCACTTC. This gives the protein CAISVGQGDGEQHF.

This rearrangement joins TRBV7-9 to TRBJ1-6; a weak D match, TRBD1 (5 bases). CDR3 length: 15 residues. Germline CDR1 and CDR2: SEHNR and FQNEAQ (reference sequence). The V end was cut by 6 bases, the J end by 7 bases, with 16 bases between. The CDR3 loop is CASRSGKGINSPLHF. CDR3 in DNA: TGTGCCAGCAGGTCGGGGAAGGGGATAAATTCACCCCTCCACTTT.

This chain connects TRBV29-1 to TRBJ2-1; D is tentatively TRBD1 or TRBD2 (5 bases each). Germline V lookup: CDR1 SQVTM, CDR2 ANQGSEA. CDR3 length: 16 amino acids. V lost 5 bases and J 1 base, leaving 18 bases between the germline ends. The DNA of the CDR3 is TGCAGCGTTACCGACACGGGACGCGGATCCTACAATGAGCAGTTCTTC. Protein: CSVTDTGRGSYNEQFF.

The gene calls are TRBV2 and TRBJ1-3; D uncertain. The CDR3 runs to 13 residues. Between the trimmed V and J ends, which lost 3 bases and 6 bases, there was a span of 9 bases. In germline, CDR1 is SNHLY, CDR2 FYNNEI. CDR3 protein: CASSEGLANTIYF. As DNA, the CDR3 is TGTGCCAGCAGTGAGGGTCTTGCAAACACCATATATTTT. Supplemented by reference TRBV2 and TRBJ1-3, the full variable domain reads EPEVTQTPSHQVTQMGQEVILRCVPISNHLYFYWYRQILGQKVEFLVSFYNNEISEKSEIFDDQFSVERPDGSNFTLKIRSTKLEDSAMYFCASSEGLANTIYFGEGSWLTVV.

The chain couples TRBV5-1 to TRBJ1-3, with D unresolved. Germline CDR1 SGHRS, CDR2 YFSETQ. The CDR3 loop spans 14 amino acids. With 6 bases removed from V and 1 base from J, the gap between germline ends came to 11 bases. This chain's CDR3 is CASKSTSSGNTIYF. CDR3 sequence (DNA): TGCGCCAGCAAATCGACCTCTTCTGGAAACACCATATATTTT.

CDR3 region: CASSLVPTVSSYNSPLHF. The CDR3 DNA follows: TGTGCCAGCAGCTTAGTGCCGACTGTTAGCTCCTATAATTCACCCCTCCACTTT. This chain uses TRBV7-9 with TRBJ1-6, with D unclear. Germline CDR1 is SEHNR and CDR2 is FQNEAQ (reference sequence). The V and J ends lost 1 base and 0 bases respectively, with 13 bases between them. There are 18 residues in the CDR3.

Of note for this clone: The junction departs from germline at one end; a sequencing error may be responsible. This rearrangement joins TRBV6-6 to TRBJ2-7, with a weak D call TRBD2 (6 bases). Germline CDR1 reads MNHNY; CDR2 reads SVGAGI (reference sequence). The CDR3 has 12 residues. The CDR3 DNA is TGTGCCAGCAGAAACATGGGAGGAAGGCTTGGCTTC. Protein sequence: CASRNMGGRLGF.

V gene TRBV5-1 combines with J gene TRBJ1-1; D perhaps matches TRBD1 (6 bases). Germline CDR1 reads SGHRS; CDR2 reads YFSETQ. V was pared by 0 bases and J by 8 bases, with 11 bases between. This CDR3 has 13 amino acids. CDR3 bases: TGCGCCAGCAGCTTGGAAATTACAGGGGAAGCTTTCTTT. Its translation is CASSLEITGEAFF. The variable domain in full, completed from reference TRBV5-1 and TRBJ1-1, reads KAGVTQTPRYLIKTRGQQVTLSCSPISGHRSVSWYQQTPGQGLQFLFEYFSETQRNKGNFPGRFSGRQFSNSRSEMNVSTLELGDSALYLCASSLEITGEAFFGQGTRLTVV.

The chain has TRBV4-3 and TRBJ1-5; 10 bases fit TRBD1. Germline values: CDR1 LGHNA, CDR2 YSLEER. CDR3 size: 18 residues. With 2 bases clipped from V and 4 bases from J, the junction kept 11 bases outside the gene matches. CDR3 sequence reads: CASSQHSPRDRGNQPQHF. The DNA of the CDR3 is TGCGCCAGCAGCCAACACTCCCCGAGGGACAGGGGAAATCAGCCCCAGCATTTT.

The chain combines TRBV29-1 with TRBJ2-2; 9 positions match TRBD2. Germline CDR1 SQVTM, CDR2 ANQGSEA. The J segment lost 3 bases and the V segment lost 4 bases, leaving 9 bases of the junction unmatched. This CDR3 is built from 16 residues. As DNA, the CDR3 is TGCAGCGTTGGGGTTAGCGGGAGAACGGACACCGGGGAGCTGTTTTTT. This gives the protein CSVGVSGRTDTGELFF.

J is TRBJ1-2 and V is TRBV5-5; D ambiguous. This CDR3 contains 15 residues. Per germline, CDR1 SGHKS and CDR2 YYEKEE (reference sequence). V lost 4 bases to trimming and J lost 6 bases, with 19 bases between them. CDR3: CASSPGPSSLDGYTF. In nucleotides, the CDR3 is TGTGCCAGCAGCCCCGGGCCATCTTCGCTGGATGGCTACACCTTC.

The CDR3 region has the DNA TGTGCCAGTAGTATTAGGGGGAGGAATTCACCCCTCCACTTT. Its translation: CASSIRGRNSPLHF. This rearrangement joins TRBV19 to TRBJ1-6, with D maybe TRBD1 (6 bases). V lost 3 bases and J 7 bases, leaving 10 bases between the germline ends. The CDR3 has 14 residues. Germline lookup yields CDR1 LNHDA and CDR2 SQIVND (reference sequence).

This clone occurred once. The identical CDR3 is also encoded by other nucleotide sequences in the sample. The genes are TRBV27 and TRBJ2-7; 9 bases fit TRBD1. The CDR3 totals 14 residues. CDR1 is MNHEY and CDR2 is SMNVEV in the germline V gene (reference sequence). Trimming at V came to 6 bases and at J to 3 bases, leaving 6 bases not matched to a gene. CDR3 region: CASSPDRGYYEQYF. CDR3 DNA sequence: TGTGCCAGCAGCCCCGACAGGGGGTACTACGAGCAGTACTTC.

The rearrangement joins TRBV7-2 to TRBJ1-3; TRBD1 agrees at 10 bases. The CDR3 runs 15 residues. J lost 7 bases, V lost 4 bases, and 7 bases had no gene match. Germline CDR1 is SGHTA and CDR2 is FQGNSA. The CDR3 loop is CASSSTGGVRNTIYF. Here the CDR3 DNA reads TGTGCCAGCAGCTCGACAGGGGGCGTACGGAACACCATATATTTT. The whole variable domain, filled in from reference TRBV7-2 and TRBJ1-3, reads GAGVSQSPSNKVTEKGKDVELRCDPISGHTALYWYRQSLGQGLEFLIYFQGNSAPDKSGLPSDRFSAERTGGSVSTLTIQRTQQEDSAVYLCASSSTGGVRNTIYFGEGSWLTVV.

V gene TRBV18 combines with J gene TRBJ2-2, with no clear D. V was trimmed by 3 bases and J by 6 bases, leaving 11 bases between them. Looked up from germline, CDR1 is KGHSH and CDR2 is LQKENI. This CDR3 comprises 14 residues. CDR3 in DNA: TGTGCCAGCTCACCCCGACCTGAGGCCGGGGAGCTGTTTTTT. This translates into CASSPRPEAGELFF.